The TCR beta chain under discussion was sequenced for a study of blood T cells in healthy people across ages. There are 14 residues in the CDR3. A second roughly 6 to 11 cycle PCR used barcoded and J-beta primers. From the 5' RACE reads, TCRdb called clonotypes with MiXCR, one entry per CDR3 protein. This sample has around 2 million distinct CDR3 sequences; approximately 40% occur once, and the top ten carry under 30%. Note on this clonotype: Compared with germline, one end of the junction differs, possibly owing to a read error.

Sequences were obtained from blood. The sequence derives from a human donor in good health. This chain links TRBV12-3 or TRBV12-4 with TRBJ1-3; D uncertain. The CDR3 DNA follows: TGTGTCAGCAGTTTAGGGTTTACTGGAAACACCATATATTTT. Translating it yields CVSSLGFTGNTIYF.